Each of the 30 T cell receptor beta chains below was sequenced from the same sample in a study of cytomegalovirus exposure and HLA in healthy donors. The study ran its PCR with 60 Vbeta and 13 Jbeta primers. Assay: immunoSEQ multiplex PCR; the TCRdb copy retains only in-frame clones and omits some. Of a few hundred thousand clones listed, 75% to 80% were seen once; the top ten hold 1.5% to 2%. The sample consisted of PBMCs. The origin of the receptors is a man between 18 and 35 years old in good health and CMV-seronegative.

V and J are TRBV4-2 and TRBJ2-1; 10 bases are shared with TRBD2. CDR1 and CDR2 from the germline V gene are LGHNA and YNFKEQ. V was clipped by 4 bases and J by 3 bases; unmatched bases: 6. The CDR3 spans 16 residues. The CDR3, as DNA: TGTGCCAGCAGCCCTCGACTAGCGGGCAACTACAATGAGCAGTTCTTC. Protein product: CASSPRLAGNYNEQFF.

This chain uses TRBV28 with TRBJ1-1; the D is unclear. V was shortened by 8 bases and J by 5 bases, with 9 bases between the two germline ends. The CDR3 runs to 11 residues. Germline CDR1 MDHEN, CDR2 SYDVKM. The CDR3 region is CASLEKTEAFF. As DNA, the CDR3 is TGTGCCAGCCTGGAGAAGACTGAAGCTTTCTTT.

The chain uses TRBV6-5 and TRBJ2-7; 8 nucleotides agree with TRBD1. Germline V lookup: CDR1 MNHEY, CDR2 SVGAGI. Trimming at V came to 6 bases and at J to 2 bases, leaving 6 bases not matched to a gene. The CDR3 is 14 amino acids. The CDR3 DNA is TGTGCCAGCAGCTGGCAGGGGGCCACCTACGAGCAGTACTTC. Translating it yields CASSWQGATYEQYF.

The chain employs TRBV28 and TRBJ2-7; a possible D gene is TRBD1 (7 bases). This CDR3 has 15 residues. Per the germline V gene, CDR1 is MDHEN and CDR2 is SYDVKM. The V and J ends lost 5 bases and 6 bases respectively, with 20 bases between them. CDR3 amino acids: CASSLGTAEGCEQYF. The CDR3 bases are TGTGCCAGCAGTCTCGGGACAGCGGAGGGATGCGAGCAGTACTTC.

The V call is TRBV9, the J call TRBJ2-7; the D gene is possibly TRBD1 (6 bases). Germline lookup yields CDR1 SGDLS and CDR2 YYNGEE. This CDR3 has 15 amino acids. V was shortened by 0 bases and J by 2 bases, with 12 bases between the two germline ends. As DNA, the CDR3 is TGTGCCAGCAGCGTAGTCCAGGGGCGAACCTACGAGCAGTACTTC. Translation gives CASSVVQGRTYEQYF. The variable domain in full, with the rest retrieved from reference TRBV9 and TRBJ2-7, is DSGVTQTPKHLITATGQRVTLRCSPRSGDLSVYWYQQSLDQGLQFLIQYYNGEERAKGNILERFSAQQFPDLHSELNLSSLELGDSALYFCASSVVQGRTYEQYFGPGTRLTVT.

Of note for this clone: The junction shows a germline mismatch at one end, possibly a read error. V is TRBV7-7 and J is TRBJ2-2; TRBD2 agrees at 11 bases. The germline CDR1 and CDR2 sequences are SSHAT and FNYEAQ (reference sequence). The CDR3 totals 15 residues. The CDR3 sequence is CASSPGLADTGELFF. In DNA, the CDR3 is TGTGCTAGCAGCCCGGGACTAGCGGATACCGGGGAGCTGTTTTTT.

CDR3 amino acids: CASSFAGDHGYTF. Here the CDR3 DNA reads TGTGCCAGCAGCTTCGCGGGGGATCATGGCTACACCTTC. The chain employs TRBV5-6 and TRBJ1-2; D is perhaps TRBD1 (5 bases). Trimming took 2 bases from V and 6 from J, leaving 11 bases between them. This CDR3 contains 13 residues. Per the germline V gene, CDR1 is SGHDT and CDR2 is YYEEEE.

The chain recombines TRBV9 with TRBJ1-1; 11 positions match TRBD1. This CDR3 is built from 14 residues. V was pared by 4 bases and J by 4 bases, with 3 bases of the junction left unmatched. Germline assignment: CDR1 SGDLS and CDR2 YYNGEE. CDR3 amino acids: CASSPGTGGTEAFF. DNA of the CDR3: TGTGCCAGCAGCCCCGGGACAGGGGGCACTGAAGCTTTCTTT.

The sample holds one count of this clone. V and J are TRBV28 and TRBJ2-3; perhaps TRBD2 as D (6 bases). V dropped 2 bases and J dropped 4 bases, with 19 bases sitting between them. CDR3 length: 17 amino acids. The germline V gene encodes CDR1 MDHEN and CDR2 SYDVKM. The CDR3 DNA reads TGTGCCAGCAGTTTACCCACCGGACGGCCGGGGGCAGATACGCAGTATTTT. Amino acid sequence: CASSLPTGRPGADTQYF.

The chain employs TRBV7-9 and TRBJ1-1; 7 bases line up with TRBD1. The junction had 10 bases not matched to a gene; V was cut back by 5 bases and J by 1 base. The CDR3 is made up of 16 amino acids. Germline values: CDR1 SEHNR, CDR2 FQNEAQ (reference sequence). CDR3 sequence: CASSGMPGTENTEAFF. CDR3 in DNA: TGTGCCAGCAGCGGAATGCCCGGGACAGAGAACACTGAAGCTTTCTTT. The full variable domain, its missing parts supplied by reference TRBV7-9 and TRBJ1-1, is DTGVSQNPRHKITKRGQNVTFRCDPISEHNRLYWYRQTLGQGPEFLTYFQNEAQLEKSRLLSDRFSAERPKGSFSTLEIQRTEQGDSAMYLCASSGMPGTENTEAFFGQGTRLTVV.

In nucleotides, the CDR3 is TGTGCCAGCAGCCCAGGGGACAGGGCCCCTCGGGAGCAGTACTTC. Encoded protein: CASSPGDRAPREQYF. V is TRBV9 and J is TRBJ2-7, with TRBD1 identical over 9 bases. Unmatched junction bases numbered 12, after V lost 4 bases and J lost 7 bases. Germline CDR1 is SGDLS and CDR2 is YYNGEE. CDR3 size: 15 residues.

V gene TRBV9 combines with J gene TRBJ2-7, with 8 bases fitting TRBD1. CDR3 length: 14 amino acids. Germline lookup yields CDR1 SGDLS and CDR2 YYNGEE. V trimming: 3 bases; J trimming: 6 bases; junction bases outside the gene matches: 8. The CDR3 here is CASSASPGGGEQYF. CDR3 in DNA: TGTGCCAGCAGCGCCTCCCCAGGGGGCGGCGAGCAGTACTTC. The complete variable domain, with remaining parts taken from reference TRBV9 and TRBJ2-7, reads DSGVTQTPKHLITATGQRVTLRCSPRSGDLSVYWYQQSLDQGLQFLIQYYNGEERAKGNILERFSAQQFPDLHSELNLSSLELGDSALYFCASSASPGGGEQYFGPGTRLTVT.

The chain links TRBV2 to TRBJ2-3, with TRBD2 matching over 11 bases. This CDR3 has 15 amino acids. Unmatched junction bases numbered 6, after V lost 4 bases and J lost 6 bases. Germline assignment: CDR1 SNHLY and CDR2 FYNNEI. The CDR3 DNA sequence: TGTGCCAGCAGTGTTAGCGGGAGGGTAATTGATACGCAGTATTTT. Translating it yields CASSVSGRVIDTQYF.

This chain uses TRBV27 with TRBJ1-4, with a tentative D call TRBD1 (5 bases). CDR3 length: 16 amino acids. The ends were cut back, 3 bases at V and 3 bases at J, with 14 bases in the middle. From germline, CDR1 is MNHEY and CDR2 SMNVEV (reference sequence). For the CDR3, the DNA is TGTGCCAGCAGTTTTATCGGTCAGGGCCCTAATGAAAAACTGTTTTTT. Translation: CASSFIGQGPNEKLFF. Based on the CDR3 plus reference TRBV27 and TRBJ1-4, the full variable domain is EAQVTQNPRYLITVTGKKLTVTCSQNMNHEYMSWYRQDPGLGLRQIYYSMNVEVTDKGDVPEGYKVSRKEKRNFPLILESPSPNQTSLYFCASSFIGQGPNEKLFFGSGTQLSVL.

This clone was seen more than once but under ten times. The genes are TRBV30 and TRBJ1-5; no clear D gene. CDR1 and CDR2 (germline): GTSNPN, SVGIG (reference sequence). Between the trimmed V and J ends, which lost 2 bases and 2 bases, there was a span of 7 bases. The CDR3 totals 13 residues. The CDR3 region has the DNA TGTGCCTGGAGTTCCCTTCGCAATCAGCCCCAGCATTTT. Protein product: CAWSSLRNQPQHF.

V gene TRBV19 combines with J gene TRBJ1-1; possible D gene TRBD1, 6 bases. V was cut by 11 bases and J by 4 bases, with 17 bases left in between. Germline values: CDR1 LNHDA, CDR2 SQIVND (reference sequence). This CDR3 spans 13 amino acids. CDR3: CAAGGAWGTEAFF. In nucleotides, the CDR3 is TGTGCCGCCGGGGGGGCCTGGGGCACTGAAGCTTTCTTT.

CDR3 residues: CASSSKEQGWAGEPDTQYF. In DNA form, the CDR3 reads TGCGCCAGCAGCTCCAAGGAGCAAGGGTGGGCGGGAGAACCAGATACGCAGTATTTT. V gene TRBV4-3 combines with J gene TRBJ2-3; TRBD2 matches at 7 bases. The germline V gene encodes CDR1 LGHNA and CDR2 YSLEER. The V gene end was trimmed by 5 bases and the J gene end by 4 bases; junction bases not matched to a gene: 21. The CDR3 covers 19 residues.

The CDR3 region has the DNA TGTGCCAGCAGCTTAGCACAGGGGCAGCAGCCCCAGCATTTT. Translation gives CASSLAQGQQPQHF. This chain joins TRBV7-9 and TRBJ1-5, with 7 bases identical to TRBD1. CDR1 and CDR2 (germline): SEHNR, FQNEAQ (reference sequence). J was trimmed by 7 bases and V by 0 bases; bases with no gene match: 3. CDR3 length: 14 amino acids.

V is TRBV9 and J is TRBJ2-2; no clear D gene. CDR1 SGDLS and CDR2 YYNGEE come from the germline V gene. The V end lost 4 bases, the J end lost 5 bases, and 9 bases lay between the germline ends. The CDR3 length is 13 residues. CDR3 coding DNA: TGTGCCAGCAGCCCCCCCCGGACCGGGGAGCTGTTTTTT. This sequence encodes CASSPPRTGELFF.

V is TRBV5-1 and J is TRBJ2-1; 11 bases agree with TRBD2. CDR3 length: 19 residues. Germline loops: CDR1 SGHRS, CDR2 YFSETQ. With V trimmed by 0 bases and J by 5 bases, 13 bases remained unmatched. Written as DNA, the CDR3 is TGCGCCAGCAGCTTGGGGGGGACTAGCGGCTTACGAGGAGACAATGAGCAGTTCTTC. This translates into CASSLGGTSGLRGDNEQFF.

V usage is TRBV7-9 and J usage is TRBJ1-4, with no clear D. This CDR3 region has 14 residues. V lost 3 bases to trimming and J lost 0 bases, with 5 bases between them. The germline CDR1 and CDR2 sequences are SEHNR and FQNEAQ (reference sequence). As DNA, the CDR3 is TGTGCCAGCAGCTTTACATCAACTAATGAAAAACTGTTTTTT. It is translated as CASSFTSTNEKLFF.

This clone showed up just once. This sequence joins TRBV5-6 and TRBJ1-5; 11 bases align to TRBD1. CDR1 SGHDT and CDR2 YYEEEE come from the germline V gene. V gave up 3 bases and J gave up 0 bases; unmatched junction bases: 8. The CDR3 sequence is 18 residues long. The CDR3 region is CASSSGTGGPSSNQPQHF. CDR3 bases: TGTGCCAGCAGCTCCGGGACAGGGGGACCCTCTAGCAATCAGCCCCAGCATTTT.

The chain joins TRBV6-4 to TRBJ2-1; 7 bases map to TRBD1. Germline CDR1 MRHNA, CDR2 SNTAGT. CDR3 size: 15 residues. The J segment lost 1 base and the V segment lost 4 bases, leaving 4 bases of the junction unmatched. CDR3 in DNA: TGTGCCAGCAGTGTCTACAGGGGATCCTACAATGAGCAGTTCTTC. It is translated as CASSVYRGSYNEQFF.

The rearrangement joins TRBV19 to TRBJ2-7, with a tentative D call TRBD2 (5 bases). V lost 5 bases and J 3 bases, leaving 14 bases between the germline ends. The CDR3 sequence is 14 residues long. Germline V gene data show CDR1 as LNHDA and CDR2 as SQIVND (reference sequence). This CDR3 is CASSPDELGYEQYF. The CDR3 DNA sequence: TGTGCCAGTAGTCCGGACGAACTAGGCTACGAGCAGTACTTC.

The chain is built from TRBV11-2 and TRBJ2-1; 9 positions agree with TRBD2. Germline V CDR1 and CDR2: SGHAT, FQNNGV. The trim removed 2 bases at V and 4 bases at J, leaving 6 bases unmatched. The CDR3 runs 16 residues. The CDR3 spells CASSLLAGQAYNEQFF. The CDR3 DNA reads TGTGCCAGCAGCTTACTAGCGGGGCAAGCTTACAATGAGCAGTTCTTC.

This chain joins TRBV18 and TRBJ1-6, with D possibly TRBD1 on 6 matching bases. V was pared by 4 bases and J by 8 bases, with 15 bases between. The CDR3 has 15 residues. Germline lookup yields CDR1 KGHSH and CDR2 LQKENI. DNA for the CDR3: TGTGCCAGCTCACGAATAATGGGGGCCGATTCACCCCTCCACTTT. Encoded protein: CASSRIMGADSPLHF.

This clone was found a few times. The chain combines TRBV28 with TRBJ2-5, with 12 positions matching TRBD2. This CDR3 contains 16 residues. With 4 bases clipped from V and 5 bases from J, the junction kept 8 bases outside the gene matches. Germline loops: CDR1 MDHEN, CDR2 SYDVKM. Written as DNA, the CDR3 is TGTGCCAGCAGTTCCGGACTAGCGGGATCTTCGGAGACCCAGTACTTC. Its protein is CASSSGLAGSSETQYF.

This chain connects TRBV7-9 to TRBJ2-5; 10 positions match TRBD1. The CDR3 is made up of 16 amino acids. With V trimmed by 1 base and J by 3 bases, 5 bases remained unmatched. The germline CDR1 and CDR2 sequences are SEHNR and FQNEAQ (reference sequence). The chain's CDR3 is CASSLVGGQGKETQYF. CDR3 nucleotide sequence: TGTGCCAGCAGCTTAGTAGGGGGACAGGGGAAAGAGACCCAGTACTTC.

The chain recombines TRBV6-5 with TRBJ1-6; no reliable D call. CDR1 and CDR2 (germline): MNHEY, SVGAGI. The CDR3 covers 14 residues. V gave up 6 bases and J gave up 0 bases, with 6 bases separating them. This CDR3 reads CASSRSSYNSPLHF. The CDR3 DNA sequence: TGTGCCAGCAGCCGGAGCTCCTATAATTCACCCCTCCACTTT.

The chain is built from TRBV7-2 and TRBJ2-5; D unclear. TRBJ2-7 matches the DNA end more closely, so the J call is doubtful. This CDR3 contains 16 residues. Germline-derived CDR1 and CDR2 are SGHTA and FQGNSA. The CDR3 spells CASSLVSARVAYEQYF. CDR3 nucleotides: TGTGCCAGCAGCTTAGTTTCGGCTCGTGTAGCCTACGAGCAGTACTTC.